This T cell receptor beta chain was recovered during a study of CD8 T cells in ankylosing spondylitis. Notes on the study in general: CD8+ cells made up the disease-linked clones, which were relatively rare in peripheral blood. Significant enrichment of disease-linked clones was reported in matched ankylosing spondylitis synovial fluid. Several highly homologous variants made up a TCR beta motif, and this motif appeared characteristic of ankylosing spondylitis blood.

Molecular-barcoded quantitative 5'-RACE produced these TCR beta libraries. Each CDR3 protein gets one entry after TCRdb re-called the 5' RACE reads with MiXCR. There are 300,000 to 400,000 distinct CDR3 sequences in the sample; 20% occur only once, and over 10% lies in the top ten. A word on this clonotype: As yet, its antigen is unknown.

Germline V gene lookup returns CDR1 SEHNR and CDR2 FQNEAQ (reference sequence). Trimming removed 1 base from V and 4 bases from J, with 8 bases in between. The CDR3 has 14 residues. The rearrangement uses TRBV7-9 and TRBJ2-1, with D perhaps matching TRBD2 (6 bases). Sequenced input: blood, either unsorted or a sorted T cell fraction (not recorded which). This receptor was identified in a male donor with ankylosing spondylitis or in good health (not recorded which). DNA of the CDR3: TGTGCCAGCAGCTTAGAGGAGGGGTACAATGAGCAGTTCTTC. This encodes CASSLEEGYNEQFF.